Presented here are 8 T cell receptor beta chains from one specimen sequenced in a study of blood T cell repertoires in COVID-19. Libraries were prepared by immunoSEQ multiplex PCR; TCRdb keeps only in-frame clonotypes and omits some of them. The profile shows nearly 250,000 clones, approximately 82% of them singletons. Sample: peripheral blood. Source of these receptors: an elderly woman with acute or convalescent COVID-19.

The V and J genes are TRBV2 and TRBJ2-1; D is uncertain. CDR3 length equals 11 residues. V was shortened by 6 bases and J by 3 bases, with 3 bases between the two germline ends. The V gene's germline CDR1 is SNHLY and CDR2 FYNNEI. CDR3 region: CASSYYNEQFF. CDR3 nucleotides: TGTGCCAGCAGCTACTACAATGAGCAGTTCTTC.

The rearrangement links TRBV7-2 to TRBJ2-1; 8 bases fit TRBD2. The V gene's germline CDR1 is SGHTA and CDR2 FQGNSA. CDR3 length: 16 residues. V shed 8 bases and J 12 bases; nucleotides not matched to a gene: 21. The DNA for the CDR3 is TGTGCCAGCGCCCTAGCCCGGGGGGCGGGAGGAGGGGGGCAGTTCTTC. Its protein product is CASALARGAGGGGQFF.

The chain has TRBV4-2 and TRBJ2-7; TRBD1 agrees at 11 bases. CDR3 size: 17 residues. Trimming took 4 bases from V and 0 from J; bases not matched to a gene: 8. CDR1 and CDR2 (germline): LGHNA, YNFKEQ. The CDR3 sequence: CASSPRTGGVYSYEQYF. The CDR3 DNA reads TGTGCCAGCAGCCCGAGGACAGGGGGCGTTTACTCCTACGAGCAGTACTTC.

J is TRBJ1-2 and V is TRBV4-1; TRBD1 aligns across 7 bases. CDR3 length: 13 amino acids. V dropped 4 bases and J dropped 2; count of bases not matched to a gene: 1. Germline CDR1 and CDR2: MGHRA and YSYEKL. The CDR3 coding sequence is TGCGCCAGCAGCCTGGACAGGAACTATGGCTACACCTTC. Its translation: CASSLDRNYGYTF.

The chain carries TRBV29-1 and TRBJ1-6; no clear D. Trimming shortened V by 4 bases and J by 5 bases, and 12 bases separated the two germline ends. CDR1 is SQVTM, CDR2 ANQGSEA, per germline. The CDR3 runs to 14 residues. CDR3 amino acids: CSVGETLDNSPLHF. The CDR3 nucleotides read TGCAGCGTTGGGGAGACATTAGATAATTCACCCCTCCACTTT. The full variable domain, with the rest looked up from reference TRBV29-1 and TRBJ1-6, is SAVISQKPSRDICQRGTSLTIQCQVDSQVTMMFWYRQQPGQSLTLIATANQGSEATYESGFVIDKFPISRPNLTFSTLTVSNMSPEDSSIYLCSVGETLDNSPLHFGNGTRLTVT.

This chain uses TRBV5-1 with TRBJ2-4; the D gene is possibly TRBD1 (6 bases). Germline V gives CDR1 SGHRS, CDR2 YFSETQ. The CDR3 runs 15 residues. The V end lost 4 bases, the J end lost 8 bases, and 19 bases lay between the germline ends. CDR3 protein: CASSPEPGDAHIQYF. The CDR3 DNA follows: TGCGCCAGCAGCCCCGAACCAGGGGACGCGCACATTCAGTACTTC.

The gene calls are TRBV19 and TRBJ2-3; D possibly corresponds to TRBD2 (5 bases). Germline loops: CDR1 LNHDA, CDR2 SQIVND (reference sequence). Deletions cut 6 bases from V and 0 bases from J, with 10 bases between. This CDR3 has 14 residues. The chain's CDR3 is CASSVLGSTDTQYF. In DNA, the CDR3 is TGTGCCAGTAGCGTACTAGGGAGCACAGATACGCAGTATTTT.

This chain links TRBV4-1 with TRBJ2-2, with 13 bases identical to TRBD2. V was pared by 2 bases and J by 3 bases, with 9 bases of the junction left unmatched. The V gene's germline CDR1 is MGHRA and CDR2 YSYEKL. The CDR3 runs 19 residues. Here the CDR3 DNA reads TGCGCCAGCAGCCAACAAAGGGGACTAGCGGGGTTCTACACCGGGGAGCTGTTTTTT. As protein: CASSQQRGLAGFYTGELFF.